This T cell receptor (beta chain) was retrieved from a study of T cell repertoires in ileal Crohn's disease. Overall study context: At postoperative colonoscopy, neoterminal ileum biopsies were taken as M6.

Per sample, roughly 0.5 micrograms of biopsy DNA were TCRB immunosequenced. Sequencing was performed with immunoSEQ multiplex PCR; in TCRdb, only in-frame clones are kept and a portion is missing. The sample holds about 3,900 clones, roughly 85% seen once. Points from the study as a whole: Postoperative endoscopy occurred within one year, median about 7.3 months.

This CDR3 contains 13 residues. Trimming removed 5 bases from V and 5 bases from J, with 11 bases in between. Per the germline V gene, CDR1 is MDHEN and CDR2 is SYDVKM. This clone is large by share. Its antigen is unknown. The time point: neoterminal ileum biopsy at postoperative endoscopy, about 6 months after surgery. The TCR sequence derives from an adult with Crohn's disease. The chain combines TRBV28 with TRBJ2-3; possible D gene TRBD1, 5 bases. The specimen sequenced was ileal tissue. CDR3 bases: TGTGCCAGCAGTGGTCAGGGTATAGATACGCAGTATTTT. It codes for CASSGQGIDTQYF. The variable domain in full, completed from reference TRBV28 and TRBJ2-3, reads DVKVTQSSRYLVKRTGEKVFLECVQDMDHENMFWYRQDPGLGLRLIYFSYDVKMKEKGDIPEGYSVSREKKERFSLILESASTNQTSMYLCASSGQGIDTQYFGPGTRLTVL.